The 13 T cell receptor beta chains presented below share a single source sample, sequenced in a study of T cells expressing NK-cell markers. From the 5' RACE reads, TCRdb lists one entry per CDR3 protein and no DNA. The data include some 600,000 distinct CDR3 sequences; the top ten clones carry 3.5% to 4.5%. Sequenced: blood T cells: a sorted CD56 or NKG2C T cell subset, CD4+ or CD8+ T cells, or bulk PBMC T cells (not recorded which). Receptors were obtained from a man aged 18 to 29 in good health.

The J gene is TRBJ2-3, the V gene TRBV7-8; TCRdb designates TRBD1, a call that cannot be tested without DNA. The germline V gene encodes CDR1 SGHVS and CDR2 FQNEAQ. The CDR3 covers 13 residues. CDR3 region: CASRQTGSDTQYF.

V and J are TRBV29-1 and TRBJ2-2; TCRdb designates TRBD1, a call that cannot be tested without DNA. Germline V gene lookup returns CDR1 SQVTM and CDR2 ANQGSEA. CDR3 length: 14 amino acids. The CDR3 sequence is CSVRTDTNTGELFF.

The chain joins TRBV7-9 to TRBJ2-5; TCRdb gives TRBD1 as the D gene, but with no DNA this cannot be confirmed. The CDR3 covers 11 residues. Germline CDR1 and CDR2: SEHNR and FQNEAQ (reference sequence). The CDR3: CASGDIGPGYF.

The gene calls are TRBV16 and TRBJ2-3. The CDR3 runs to 19 residues. The germline V gene has CDR1 KGHSY and CDR2 FQNENV. The CDR3 sequence is CASSLTIGQPKLRSDTQYF.

V gene TRBV20-1 combines with J gene TRBJ1-1; TCRdb outputs TRBD1, but without DNA this stays unchecked. The CDR3 length is 15 residues. CDR1 is DFQATT, CDR2 SNEGSKA, per germline (reference sequence). The CDR3 region is CSARSSQGPPLTAFF.

V usage is TRBV24-1 and J usage is TRBJ2-1; the TCRdb D gene call, TRBD1, has no DNA to confirm it. Germline V CDR1 and CDR2: KGHDR, SFDVKD. The CDR3 totals 15 residues. This chain's CDR3 is CATSDPGTGADEQFF.

The chain carries TRBV2 and TRBJ2-1; TCRdb outputs TRBD2, but without DNA this stays unchecked. The CDR3 contains 15 residues. Germline V gene sequence: CDR1 SNHLY, CDR2 FYNNEI. The CDR3 sequence: CASSEIAGGPGEQFF.

This chain joins TRBV10-3 and TRBJ2-2. This CDR3 has 11 residues. Germline-derived CDR1 and CDR2 are ENHRY and SYGVKD. This CDR3 reads CAARGAGELFF.

The rearrangement uses TRBV20-1 and TRBJ2-1; checking the TCRdb D call of TRBD2 is not possible without DNA. The CDR3 runs to 14 residues. Germline V CDR1 and CDR2: DFQATT, SNEGSKA (reference sequence). CDR3 amino acids: CSASSGLATNEQFF.

The chain links TRBV5-5 to TRBJ1-2. This CDR3 contains 15 residues. CDR1 and CDR2 (germline): SGHKS, YYEKEE (reference sequence). The CDR3 protein is CASRSNLIRTYGYTF. The full variable domain, rest sourced from reference TRBV5-5 and TRBJ1-2, is DAGVTQSPTHLIKTRGQQVTLRCSPISGHKSVSWYQQVLGQGPQFIFQYYEKEERGRGNFPDRFSARQFPNYSSELNVNALLLGDSALYLCASRSNLIRTYGYTFGSGTRLTVV.

The chain links TRBV15 to TRBJ2-1; the TCRdb call, TRBD1, lacks DNA for checking. CDR1 is LNHNV, CDR2 YYDKDF, per germline (reference sequence). The CDR3 has 15 amino acids. The CDR3 region is CATSTPGTGGGEQFF.

J is TRBJ2-2 and V is TRBV4-2; no DNA is available, so the TRBD2 call from TCRdb remains unchecked. The CDR3 is 18 amino acids. Germline CDR1 and CDR2: LGHNA and YNFKEQ. CDR3 region: CASSQHASGRADTGELFF.

The chain recombines TRBV7-9 with TRBJ2-5; with no DNA, the TCRdb D assignment of TRBD1 cannot be verified. Germline V gene sequence: CDR1 SEHNR, CDR2 FQNEAQ (reference sequence). The CDR3 loop spans 16 amino acids. The CDR3 is CASSLVGRSPPETQYF.